This T cell receptor (beta chain) derives from a study of OX40 agonist ivuxolimab in advanced cancers. Study-wide context: From roughly 23 to 85 years was the age range, with a mean of roughly 59 years, and about 78% were male. General study results and limits: The expanded peripheral T cells' antigen specificity was not determined. Researchers report that CD8+ T cells had, on average, more expanded clones than CD4+.

There are 17 residues in the CDR3. Germline CDR1 reads LNHDA; CDR2 reads SQIVND (reference sequence). The germline V and J ends were trimmed by 7 bases and 1 base, with 20 bases remaining between them. This clone was seen a single time. Its antigen is not known. Generated by immunoSEQ multiplex PCR, the TCRdb table keeps only in-frame clones and is missing some. Of about 73,000 clones in the sample, around nine tenths were seen once. Sequences were derived from CD4+ or CD8+ T cells sorted from blood, sampled in a trial of the OX40 agonist ivuxolimab. The chain links TRBV19 to TRBJ1-5, with D possibly TRBD1 on 6 matching bases. The TCR was taken from an adult with an advanced solid tumor such as melanoma, head and neck, liver or kidney cancer. The CDR3 sequence is CASTDFLRGSSNQPQHF. CDR3 nucleotide sequence: TGTGCCAGTACTGATTTTTTAAGGGGGTCGAGCAATCAGCCCCAGCATTTT.